This TCR beta chain was captured in a study of a mutant IDH1 vaccine in newly diagnosed glioma. Overall study context: Vaccination of patients was performed eight times, in weeks 1, 3, 5, 7, 11, 15, 19 and 23. Treated patients comprised 62.5% males and around 38% females, mean age around 40 years. Patients' prior therapy spanned radiotherapy, temozolomide, or both; most underwent both. General study findings and limits: Top-clonotype changes in peripheral T cells seemed unrelated to pseudoprogression.

This CDR3 is built from 15 residues. Germline V gene sequence: CDR1 PRHDT, CDR2 FYEKMQ (reference sequence). Deletions cut 1 base from V and 1 base from J, with 9 bases between. Libraries were prepared by immunoSEQ multiplex PCR; TCRdb keeps only in-frame clonotypes and omits some of them. The sample lists about 65,000 clones, 85% occurring once. Time point described: week 23, last vaccination. Each dose of the vaccine consisted of 300 ug of mutant IDH1 20-mer peptide, with topical imiquimod. This clone appeared once. The antigen remains undetermined. Material: PBMCs, obtained from a glioma patient whose treatment included an IDH1 peptide vaccine. The V and J genes are TRBV13 and TRBJ2-3; D uncertain. This receptor was taken from a man between 25 and 39 years old with glioma. CDR3 nucleotide sequence: TGTGCCAGCAGCTTAGCGTCCCCGGGCACAGATACGCAGTATTTT. Encoded protein: CASSLASPGTDTQYF.